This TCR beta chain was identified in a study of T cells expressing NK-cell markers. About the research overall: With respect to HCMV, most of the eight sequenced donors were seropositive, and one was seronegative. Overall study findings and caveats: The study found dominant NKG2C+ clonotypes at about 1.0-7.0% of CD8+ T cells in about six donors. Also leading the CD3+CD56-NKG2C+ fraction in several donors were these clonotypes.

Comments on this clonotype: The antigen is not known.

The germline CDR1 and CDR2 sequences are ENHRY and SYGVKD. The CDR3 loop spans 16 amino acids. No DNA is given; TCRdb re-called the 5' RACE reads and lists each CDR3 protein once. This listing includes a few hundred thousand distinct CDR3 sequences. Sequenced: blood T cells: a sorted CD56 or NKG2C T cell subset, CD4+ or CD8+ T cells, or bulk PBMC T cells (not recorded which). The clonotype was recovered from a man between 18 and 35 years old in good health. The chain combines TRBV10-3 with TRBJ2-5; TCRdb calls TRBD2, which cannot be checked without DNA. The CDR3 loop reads CAISEVAGGLGETQYF.